This T cell receptor (beta chain) was sequenced for a study of cytomegalovirus exposure and HLA in healthy donors. Per germline, CDR1 MDHEN and CDR2 SYDVKM. V lost 4 bases and J lost 10, with 11 bases in between. CDR3 size: 11 residues. Assay used: immunoSEQ multiplex PCR; TCRdb lists only in-frame clones, some missing. The sample lists around 220,000 clones; 88% were seen once. The material sequenced was PBMCs. This clonotype originated in a woman aged 18-29 years in good health and CMV-seronegative. The chain couples TRBV28 to TRBJ2-7; D not certain. CDR3 residues: CASSSARVQYF. CDR3 sequence (DNA): TGTGCCAGCAGTTCCGCTCGAGTACAGTACTTC.